This T cell receptor (beta chain) was obtained from a study of blood T cell repertoires in COVID-19. Study as a whole: The United States, Italy and Spain supplied acute and convalescent COVID-19 samples. Sources were T cells, B-cell-depleted T cells, or PBMCs; the material itself was cDNA or gDNA.

Germline V gives CDR1 SGHRS, CDR2 YFSETQ. V was cut by 6 bases and J by 0 bases, with 12 bases left in between. This CDR3 region has 14 residues. Authors' processing steps: Reference gene primers were amplified, and this amplification served to estimate nucleated cell counts. The assay was immunoSEQ multiplex PCR, and TCRdb's table has in-frame clones only and misses some. The V and J calls and the clone size are those of that table, but D and trimming were determined from the DNA. The sample yields roughly 160,000 clones, 85% seen once. Seattle-derived patients entered the study during active infection and were followed longitudinally.

The chain links TRBV5-1 to TRBJ1-2; a possible D gene is TRBD1 (6 bases). The source is a woman aged 50 to 65 with COVID-19, enrolled during active disease. The specimen sequenced was peripheral blood. DNA of the CDR3: TGCGCCAGCACCCCACAGGGAACTAACTATGGCTACACCTTC. Translation gives CASTPQGTNYGYTF.